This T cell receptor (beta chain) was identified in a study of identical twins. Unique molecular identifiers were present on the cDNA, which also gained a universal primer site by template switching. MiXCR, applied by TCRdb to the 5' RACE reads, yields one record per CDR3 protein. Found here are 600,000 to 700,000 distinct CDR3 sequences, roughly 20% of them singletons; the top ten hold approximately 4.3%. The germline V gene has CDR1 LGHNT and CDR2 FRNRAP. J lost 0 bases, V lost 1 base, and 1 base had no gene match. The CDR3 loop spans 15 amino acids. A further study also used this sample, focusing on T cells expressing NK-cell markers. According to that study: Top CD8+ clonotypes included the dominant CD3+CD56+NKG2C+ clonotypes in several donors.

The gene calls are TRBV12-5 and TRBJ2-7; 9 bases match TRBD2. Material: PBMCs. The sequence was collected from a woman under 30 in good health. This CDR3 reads CASGLGSGSSYEQYF. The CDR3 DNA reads TGTGCTAGTGGTTTGGGTAGCGGGAGCTCCTACGAGCAGTACTTC.